The 26 T cell receptor beta chains reported below all come from one sample, sequenced in a study of vaccination effects on CD4 cells after COVID-19. Antigens of these TCRs are unknown. Before any sequencing was done, the ViraFEST assay used viral peptide pools to expand antigen-specific CD4+ T cells. With roughly nine days of culture completed, CD4+ T cells were isolated. Each person got two doses of an mRNA SARS-CoV-2 vaccine, BNT162b2 or mRNA-1273. Profiling relied on immunoSEQ multiplex PCR, and the TCRdb table lists in-frame clones only, not all of them. This sample has more than 12,000 clones, with about 77% found just once. Sequences were derived from CD4+ T cells from PBMCs cultured with HCoV-NL63 spike peptides, sampled after COVID-19 vaccination. These receptors were taken from a human donor who received a COVID-19 vaccine.

The chain carries TRBV9 and TRBJ2-5; 7 bases match TRBD2. Germline values: CDR1 SGDLS, CDR2 YYNGEE. The CDR3 spans 14 residues. Germline trimming cut 0 bases from V and 5 bases from J; bases unmatched to any gene: 4. CDR3 in amino acids: CASSVGVGRETQYF. CDR3 sequence (DNA): TGTGCCAGCAGCGTAGGTGTCGGGAGGGAGACCCAGTACTTC.

J is TRBJ2-5 and V is TRBV14; 7 bases match TRBD1. CDR3 length: 13 amino acids. V dropped 5 bases and J dropped 4; count of bases not matched to a gene: 4. CDR1 is SGHDN and CDR2 is FVKESK in the germline V gene. The CDR3 DNA is TGTGCCAGCAGCACGGACAGGAGAGAGACCCAGTACTTC. Its protein is CASSTDRRETQYF.

The V gene is TRBV5-4, the J gene TRBJ2-5; D is possibly TRBD1 or TRBD2 (6 bases each). Germline CDR1 is SGHNT and CDR2 is YYREEE (reference sequence). Trimming removed 2 bases from V and 0 bases from J, with 14 bases in between. The CDR3 is made up of 16 amino acids. CDR3 sequence: CASSFVPGDYQETQYF. The CDR3 bases are TGTGCCAGCAGCTTCGTACCAGGGGACTACCAAGAGACCCAGTACTTC. The full variable domain, completed using reference TRBV5-4 and TRBJ2-5, is ETGVTQSPTHLIKTRGQQVTLRCSSQSGHNTVSWYQQALGQGPQFIFQYYREEENGRGNFPPRFSGLQFPNYSSELNVNALELDDSALYLCASSFVPGDYQETQYFGPGTRLLVL.

This chain links TRBV12-3 or TRBV12-4 with TRBJ1-1; no clear D. V was clipped by 6 bases and J by 10 bases, with 15 bases between them. The CDR3 is 12 amino acids. The CDR3 DNA follows: TGTGCCAGCAGCTCTTTGAACAGAGCAGCTTTCTTT. It encodes CASSSLNRAAFF.

V and J are TRBV9 and TRBJ2-5; 7 nucleotides agree with TRBD2. Germline V gene lookup returns CDR1 SGDLS and CDR2 YYNGEE. The CDR3 is 15 residues long. Germline trimming cut 2 bases from V and 5 bases from J; bases unmatched to any gene: 9. Here the CDR3 reads CASSVGRSGGETQYF. CDR3 coding DNA: TGTGCCAGCAGCGTCGGACGGTCCGGGGGGGAGACCCAGTACTTC.

This chain links TRBV7-9 with TRBJ2-7; TRBD1 aligns across 9 bases. J was trimmed by 4 bases and V by 5 bases; bases with no gene match: 9. CDR3 length: 15 amino acids. The germline CDR1 and CDR2 sequences are SEHNR and FQNEAQ (reference sequence). The CDR3 DNA follows: TGTGCCAGCAGCGCCCCGGGACAGGGTTCGTACGAGCAGTACTTC. Translation gives CASSAPGQGSYEQYF.

This chain uses TRBV28 with TRBJ1-1; D gene ambiguous. From germline, CDR1 is MDHEN and CDR2 SYDVKM. The CDR3 runs 14 residues. With 6 bases removed from V and 2 bases from J, the gap between germline ends came to 13 bases. The CDR3: CASRWAGLNTEAFF. In nucleotides, the CDR3 is TGTGCCAGCAGATGGGCAGGCCTTAACACTGAAGCTTTCTTT. The entire variable domain, with the rest obtained from reference TRBV28 and TRBJ1-1, is as follows: DVKVTQSSRYLVKRTGEKVFLECVQDMDHENMFWYRQDPGLGLRLIYFSYDVKMKEKGDIPEGYSVSREKKERFSLILESASTNQTSMYLCASRWAGLNTEAFFGQGTRLTVV.

The CDR3: CAWSPLRGQGFGYTF. The DNA for the CDR3 is TGTGCCTGGAGCCCACTTCGGGGACAGGGGTTTGGCTACACCTTC. The chain couples TRBV30 to TRBJ1-2, with 10 bases fitting TRBD1. There are 15 residues in the CDR3. Germline V gene lookup returns CDR1 GTSNPN and CDR2 SVGIG (reference sequence). V gave up 3 bases and J gave up 7 bases; unmatched junction bases: 11.

A remark on this clone: An end of the junction does not agree with germline; a read error may underlie this. V and J are TRBV7-7 and TRBJ2-5, with 8 bases fitting TRBD2. The CDR3 is 13 amino acids. Germline loops: CDR1 SSHAT, CDR2 FNYEAQ (reference sequence). The CDR3 sequence: CASSFSGTETQYF. CDR3 nucleotide sequence: TGTGCTAGCAGTTTTAGCGGGACAGAGACCCAGTACTTC.

V and J are TRBV30 and TRBJ2-3, with 11 bases identical to TRBD2. CDR3 length: 15 amino acids. V shed 1 base, J shed 5 bases, and the junction held 5 bases outside the gene matches. Germline CDR1 GTSNPN, CDR2 SVGIG (reference sequence). This chain's CDR3 is CAWSGLAGYEDTQYF. The CDR3 DNA reads as TGTGCCTGGAGTGGACTAGCGGGGTATGAAGATACGCAGTATTTT. The full variable domain, completed using reference TRBV30 and TRBJ2-3, is SQTIHQWPATLVQPVGSPLSLECTVEGTSNPNLYWYRQAAGRGLQLLFYSVGIGQISSEVPQNLSASRPQDRQFILSSKKLLLSDSGFYLCAWSGLAGYEDTQYFGPGTRLTVL.

This clone was detected only a few times. The rearrangement uses TRBV27 and TRBJ2-7; TRBD1 aligns across 10 bases. CDR1 and CDR2 (germline): MNHEY, SMNVEV (reference sequence). Losses at the gene ends were 6 bases for V and 4 bases for J; bases not matched to a gene: 3. CDR3 length equals 13 residues. CDR3 region: CASSGTGDYEQYF. The CDR3 bases are TGTGCCAGCAGCGGGACAGGGGATTACGAGCAGTACTTC.

This clone has only a few counts. The chain combines TRBV5-1 with TRBJ1-5; 9 bases match TRBD1. CDR1 is SGHRS and CDR2 is YFSETQ in the germline V gene. This CDR3 contains 14 residues. The trim removed 2 bases at V and 6 bases at J, leaving 3 bases unmatched. The chain's CDR3 is CASSLQGAGQPQHF. CDR3 DNA: TGCGCCAGCAGCTTACAGGGGGCGGGTCAGCCCCAGCATTTT.

The chain recombines TRBV2 with TRBJ2-5, with D possibly TRBD1 on 6 matching bases. Germline CDR1 reads SNHLY; CDR2 reads FYNNEI. V was shortened by 7 bases and J by 3 bases, with 15 bases between the two germline ends. This CDR3 is 14 amino acids long. CDR3 sequence: CASTTIRGKETQYF. CDR3 nucleotides: TGTGCCAGCACCACGATCAGGGGAAAAGAGACCCAGTACTTC. Variable domain in full (rest from reference TRBV2 and TRBJ2-5): EPEVTQTPSHQVTQMGQEVILRCVPISNHLYFYWYRQILGQKVEFLVSFYNNEISEKSEIFDDQFSVERPDGSNFTLKIRSTKLEDSAMYFCASTTIRGKETQYFGPGTRLLVL.

This chain links TRBV5-4 with TRBJ1-4; no clear D gene. There are 14 residues in the CDR3. Germline CDR1 is SGHNT and CDR2 is YYREEE (reference sequence). Trimming took off 2 bases at V and 5 bases at J, with 10 bases between the two ends. The CDR3 is CASSFSGENEKLFF. CDR3 DNA: TGTGCCAGCAGCTTTTCAGGAGAAAATGAAAAACTGTTTTTT.

This chain links TRBV18 with TRBJ2-3; 7 nucleotides match TRBD1. The CDR3 runs to 14 residues. CDR1 and CDR2 from the germline V gene are KGHSH and LQKENI. Unmatched junction bases numbered 3, after V lost 3 bases and J lost 3 bases. In nucleotides, the CDR3 is TGTGCCAGCTCACCCAGACAGGGAACAGATACGCAGTATTTT. The encoded protein is CASSPRQGTDTQYF.

This rearrangement joins TRBV20-1 to TRBJ1-5; D gene unclear. Germline V CDR1 and CDR2: DFQATT, SNEGSKA (reference sequence). The CDR3 runs 11 residues. Deletions cut 3 bases from V and 3 bases from J, with 3 bases between. The CDR3 region has the DNA TGCAGTGCTAGGGACAATCAGCCCCAGCATTTT. It codes for CSARDNQPQHF.

V is TRBV19 and J is TRBJ1-3; D not resolved. Trimming stripped 7 bases from V and 7 bases from J, with 23 bases between. The CDR3 extends over 16 amino acids. Germline CDR1 is LNHDA and CDR2 is SQIVND (reference sequence). In DNA form, the CDR3 reads TGTGCCAGTACTGAGACGGTAGGAGGGTGGCTGAACACCATATATTTT. Translation: CASTETVGGWLNTIYF.

The rearrangement links TRBV6-5 to TRBJ1-6; TRBD1 is a possible D gene (6 bases). V shed 2 bases and J shed 6 bases, with 8 bases lying between them. CDR3 length equals 14 residues. Looked up from germline, CDR1 is MNHEY and CDR2 is SVGAGI. The chain's CDR3 is CASSYGGPNSPLHF. CDR3 sequence (DNA): TGTGCCAGCAGTTACGGGGGCCCTAATTCACCCCTCCACTTT.

This chain joins TRBV5-6 and TRBJ2-2, with 7 nucleotides matching TRBD2. V dropped 6 bases and J dropped 5; count of bases not matched to a gene: 16. The CDR3 is 17 amino acids. Germline V gene sequence: CDR1 SGHDT, CDR2 YYEEEE. CDR3 sequence reads: CASNRLVGGSRTGELFF. In nucleotides, the CDR3 is TGTGCCAGCAACAGGTTGGTTGGCGGGAGCAGAACCGGGGAGCTGTTTTTT.

V usage is TRBV7-9 and J usage is TRBJ1-1; no clear D. Per the germline V gene, CDR1 is SEHNR and CDR2 is FQNEAQ (reference sequence). This CDR3 is built from 12 residues. Trimming stripped 5 bases from V and 1 base from J, with 5 bases between. CDR3 in DNA: TGTGCCAGCAGCCGACGGAACACTGAAGCTTTCTTT. Its protein product is CASSRRNTEAFF.

V is TRBV7-9 and J is TRBJ2-7, with 8 positions matching TRBD2. With 5 bases clipped from V and 2 bases from J, the junction kept 11 bases outside the gene matches. This CDR3 comprises 16 residues. CDR1 is SEHNR, CDR2 FQNEAQ, per germline (reference sequence). CDR3 in DNA: TGTGCCAGCAGCCCCGGGGGGGGCAGGGCGGCCTACGAGCAGTACTTC. Translated, it gives CASSPGGGRAAYEQYF. Complete variable domain (other parts from reference TRBV7-9 and TRBJ2-7): DTGVSQNPRHKITKRGQNVTFRCDPISEHNRLYWYRQTLGQGPEFLTYFQNEAQLEKSRLLSDRFSAERPKGSFSTLEIQRTEQGDSAMYLCASSPGGGRAAYEQYFGPGTRLTVT.

The chain couples TRBV30 to TRBJ1-6; D is unresolved. The CDR3 length is 10 residues. Trimming stripped 5 bases from V and 11 bases from J, with 7 bases between. CDR1 and CDR2 (germline): GTSNPN, SVGIG (reference sequence). The CDR3: CAWDYPPLHF. The CDR3 nucleotides are TGTGCCTGGGACTATCCACCCCTCCACTTT.

The chain uses TRBV18 and TRBJ2-3; TRBD2 is a possible D gene (6 bases). There are 16 residues in the CDR3. V lost 2 bases and J lost 0, with 12 bases in between. Germline CDR1 and CDR2: KGHSH and LQKENI. The CDR3 region is CASSPLRERSTDTQYF. The CDR3 region has the DNA TGTGCCAGCTCACCATTACGGGAGCGGAGCACAGATACGCAGTATTTT.

The J gene is TRBJ2-7, the V gene TRBV7-6, with D hard to call. Deletions cut 2 bases from V and 0 bases from J, with 8 bases between. This CDR3 has 14 residues. Germline V gene lookup returns CDR1 SGHVS and CDR2 FNYEAQ. The CDR3 sequence is CASSLMGSSYEQYF. CDR3 bases: TGTGCCAGCAGCTTAATGGGCAGCTCCTACGAGCAGTACTTC.

V usage is TRBV2 and J usage is TRBJ2-7, with D unclear. V lost 8 bases and J 0 bases, leaving 8 bases between the germline ends. Germline values: CDR1 SNHLY, CDR2 FYNNEI. The CDR3 is 12 residues long. The CDR3 protein is CASRIVSYEQYF. CDR3 nucleotides: TGTGCCAGCCGAATCGTCTCCTACGAGCAGTACTTC.

V and J are TRBV5-1 and TRBJ2-7; the D is unclear. The CDR3 is 15 residues long. Germline V lookup: CDR1 SGHRS, CDR2 YFSETQ. Trimming pared 0 bases from V and 2 bases from J, leaving 12 bases between. The CDR3 loop is CASSLVGDDPYEQYF. CDR3 DNA sequence: TGCGCCAGCAGCTTGGTAGGTGACGACCCCTACGAGCAGTACTTC.